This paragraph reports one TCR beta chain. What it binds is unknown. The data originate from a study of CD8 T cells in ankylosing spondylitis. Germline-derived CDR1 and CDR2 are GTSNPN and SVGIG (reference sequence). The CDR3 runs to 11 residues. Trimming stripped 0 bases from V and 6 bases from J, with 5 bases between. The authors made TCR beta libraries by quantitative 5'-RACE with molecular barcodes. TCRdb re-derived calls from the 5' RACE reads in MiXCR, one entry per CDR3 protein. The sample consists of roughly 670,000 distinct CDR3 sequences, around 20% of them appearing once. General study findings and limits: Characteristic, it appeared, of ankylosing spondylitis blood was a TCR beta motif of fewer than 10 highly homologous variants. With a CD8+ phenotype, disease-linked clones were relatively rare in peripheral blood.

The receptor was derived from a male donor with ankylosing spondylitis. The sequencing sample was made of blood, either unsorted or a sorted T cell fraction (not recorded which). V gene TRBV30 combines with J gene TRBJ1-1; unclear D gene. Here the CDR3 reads CAWSVHPEAFF. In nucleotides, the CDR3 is TGTGCCTGGAGTGTTCACCCTGAAGCTTTCTTT.